A single sample gave rise to the 9 T cell receptor beta chains below, sequenced in a study of CD8+CD57+ T cells in acquired aplastic anemia. The study profiled TCR beta VDJ and CDR3 using genomic DNA as template. Each CDR3 protein gets one entry after TCRdb re-called the reads with MiXCR. Among some 190,000 distinct CDR3 sequences listed, approximately 49% were seen once. Sequencing was performed on sorted CD4+, CD8+, or CD8+CD57+ T cells (not recorded which) from PBMCs. These TCRs come from a human donor in good health.

The chain uses TRBV24-1 and TRBJ2-3; 7 bases fit TRBD1. The J segment lost 13 bases and the V segment lost 3 bases, leaving 9 bases of the junction unmatched. The CDR3 loop spans 13 amino acids. Germline loops: CDR1 KGHDR, CDR2 SFDVKD. CDR3 loop: CATSDGPGGSEYF. In DNA, the CDR3 is TGTGCCACCAGTGATGGCCCAGGGGGATCTGAGTATTTT.

This clonotype was counted ten times or more. The chain's CDR3 is CASRTPGTSSGELFF. The CDR3 nucleotides are TGTGCCAGCAGAACCCCCGGGACTAGCTCCGGGGAGCTGTTTTTT. The chain carries TRBV2 and TRBJ2-2; 9 bases match TRBD2. The CDR3 is 15 amino acids. Germline V gene sequence: CDR1 SNHLY, CDR2 FYNNEI. With V trimmed by 6 bases and J by 6 bases, 8 bases remained unmatched.

The genes are TRBV2 and TRBJ2-5, with 8 bases fitting TRBD1. V gave up 3 bases and J gave up 5 bases; unmatched junction bases: 8. CDR1 is SNHLY and CDR2 is FYNNEI in the germline V gene. This CDR3 spans 15 amino acids. CDR3: CASSDGGQVGETQYF. In DNA form, the CDR3 reads TGTGCCAGCAGTGACGGGGGACAGGTCGGGGAGACCCAGTACTTC.

This clonotype was found a few times. The chain's CDR3 is CASSGGQENTEAFF. The DNA for the CDR3 is TGTGCCAGCAGCGGGGGACAGGAGAACACTGAAGCTTTCTTT. V usage is TRBV5-4 and J usage is TRBJ1-1; 8 bases line up with TRBD1. Per germline, CDR1 SGHNT and CDR2 YYREEE (reference sequence). The CDR3 extends over 14 amino acids. V lost 4 bases to trimming and J lost 1 base; unmatched junction nucleotides: 3.

Ten or more counts support this clonotype. The J gene is TRBJ1-5, the V gene TRBV20-1, with 9 bases aligning to TRBD1. The ends lost 2 bases at V and 4 bases at J; junction bases unmatched: 3. Germline-derived CDR1 and CDR2 are DFQATT and SNEGSKA (reference sequence). The CDR3 loop spans 14 amino acids. CDR3 nucleotide sequence: TGCAGTGCTAGAATACAGGGGGCAAATCAGCCCCAGCATTTT. It is translated as CSARIQGANQPQHF.

Many counts were recorded for this clonotype. The J gene is TRBJ2-7, the V gene TRBV12-3 or TRBV12-4; D gene unclear. V lost 7 bases to trimming and J lost 1 base, with 11 bases between them. This CDR3 spans 13 amino acids. Written as DNA, the CDR3 is TGTGCCAGCACCCCCGACTTTTCCTACGAGCAGTACTTC. It specifies CASTPDFSYEQYF.

CDR3 region: CASQAVSGNTIYF. The CDR3 DNA sequence: TGTGCCAGTCAGGCGGTCTCTGGAAACACCATATATTTT. J is TRBJ1-3 and V is TRBV19; D is unresolved. V was clipped by 8 bases and J by 0 bases, with 8 bases between them. CDR3 length: 13 residues. From germline, CDR1 is LNHDA and CDR2 SQIVND (reference sequence).

This clonotype was counted many times. The chain is built from TRBV3-1 and TRBJ1-6; D remains unclear. The CDR3 spans 15 residues. In germline, CDR1 is LGHDT, CDR2 YNNKEL (reference sequence). V dropped 3 bases and J dropped 4 bases, with 10 bases sitting between them. This CDR3 reads CASSHNDGYNSPLHF. The CDR3 DNA follows: TGTGCCAGCAGCCATAACGACGGGTATAATTCACCCCTCCACTTT.

V gene TRBV24-1 combines with J gene TRBJ2-1; no reliable D call. The V end was cut by 4 bases, the J end by 8 bases, with 8 bases between. Germline V lookup: CDR1 KGHDR, CDR2 SFDVKD. The CDR3 extends over 12 amino acids. The CDR3 region is CATSESPYEQFF. CDR3 nucleotides: TGTGCCACCAGTGAATCCCCTTATGAGCAGTTCTTC.